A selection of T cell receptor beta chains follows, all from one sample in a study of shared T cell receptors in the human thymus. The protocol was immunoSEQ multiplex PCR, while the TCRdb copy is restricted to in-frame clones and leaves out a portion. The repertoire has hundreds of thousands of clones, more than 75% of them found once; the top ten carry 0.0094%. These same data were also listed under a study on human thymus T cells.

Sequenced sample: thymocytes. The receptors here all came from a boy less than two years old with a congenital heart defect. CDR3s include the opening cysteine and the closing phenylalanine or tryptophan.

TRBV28	CASSLFGTGVSGETQYF
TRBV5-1	CASSLGLAGRPNEQFF
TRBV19	CASSRGTSGGNEQFF
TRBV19	CASVVRRHRKYSNQPQHF
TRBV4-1	CASSQDALYEGQYEAFF
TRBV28	CASSSTPDSPEWDGYTF
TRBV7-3	CASSLTAAKGTDTQYF
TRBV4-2	CASSQSPGQGIGYGYTF
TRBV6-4	CASSLTGTNNSPLHF
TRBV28	CASLSGADQETQYF
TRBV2	CASSLPRRSGGKDEQFF
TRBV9	CASSVGERKVGREQYF
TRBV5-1	CASSSPGLAGAKGGRRGEQFF
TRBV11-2	CASSTKPPDREDTEAFF
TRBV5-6	CASSILGSLGNEQFF
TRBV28	CASSLQGRAGDEQFF
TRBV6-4	CASSGRDTNYEQYF
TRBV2	CASTQMDRLYEQYF
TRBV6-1	CASSERSHRSYNSPLHF
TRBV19	CASSMGTSMLDEQFF
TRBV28	CASSFSAGTGDYEQYF
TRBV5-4	CASSWPGTGGREELFF
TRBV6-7	CASGPGGHEQFF
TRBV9	CASSQTGLAGDLSTDTQYF
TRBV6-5	CASSYVHRDNNYEQYF
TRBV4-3	CASSQAGSSYNEQFF
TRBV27	CASSLGREGYEQYF
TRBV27	CASSSLEPGQGAQDFTYEQYF
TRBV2	CASRIAGGPNTGELFF
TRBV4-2	CASSHPPTGRLNTEAFF
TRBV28	CASRPLLDRVRTYEQYF
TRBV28	CASSPATSGDDEQYF
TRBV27	CASSLVQGASADTQYF
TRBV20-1	CSAVRVGELFF
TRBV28	CASRNGAYNSPLHF
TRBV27	CASRSTPEFHEQFF
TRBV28	CASSQEPYRGLGEAFF
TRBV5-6	CASSSTSGGNTGELFF
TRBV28	CASSLYEQGSEGYTF
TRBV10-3	CAITSSGPTFSGNTIYF
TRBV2	CASRVLAGGSTGELFF
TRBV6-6	CASSYGQGDTGELFF
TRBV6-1	CASSEEKLAKNIQYF
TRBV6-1	CASSESRGSIPKVYEQYF
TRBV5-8	CASVASGSYEQYF
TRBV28	CASSPRTGEGTYEQYF
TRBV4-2	CASSQATDPTGPNQPQHF
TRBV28	CASSPIREGLSSYNEQFF
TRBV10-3	CAISVTWEEDIQYF
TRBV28	CAGPSGSGTGELFF
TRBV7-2	CASSLRFGQGTDTQYF
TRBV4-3	CASSQHTGCEQYF
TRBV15	CATSRFRGNEQFF
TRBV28	CASSPTLLYRGAYTEAFF